Each of the 22 T cell receptor beta chains below was sequenced from the same sample in a study of shared clonotypes between healthy human individuals. Profiled with immunoSEQ multiplex PCR; TCRdb holds only in-frame clones, not every one. Here the sample spans some 900,000 clones, about three quarters being singletons. What was sequenced was memory CD4+ T cells sorted from blood. Described subset: CD45RA-negative fraction. These receptor sequences come from a man in his late teens or twenties in good health.

The chain recombines TRBV6-1 with TRBJ1-2; D ambiguous. V lost 1 base to trimming and J lost 1 base, with 13 bases between them. The CDR3 totals 16 residues. Germline assignment: CDR1 MNHNS and CDR2 SASEGT. This CDR3 is CASSEGHTTYNYGYTF. The DNA for the CDR3 is TGTGCCAGCAGTGAAGGCCACACTACATATAACTATGGCTACACCTTC.

The rearrangement links TRBV6-6 to TRBJ2-5; 9 positions agree with TRBD1. Trimming took 7 bases from V and 4 from J; bases not matched to a gene: 4. CDR1 is MNHNY, CDR2 SVGAGI, per germline (reference sequence). The CDR3 is 13 amino acids. CDR3: CASTRQGGETQYF. The CDR3 DNA reads as TGTGCCAGCACCCGACAGGGGGGAGAGACCCAGTACTTC.

This rearrangement joins TRBV25-1 to TRBJ1-1; D is unresolved. The CDR3 length is 14 residues. Trimming shortened V by 5 bases and J by 2 bases, and 12 bases separated the two germline ends. Germline lookup yields CDR1 MGHDK and CDR2 SYGVNS. CDR3 sequence: CASSPYPSNTEAFF. The CDR3 DNA is TGTGCCAGCAGTCCCTACCCTAGTAACACTGAAGCTTTCTTT.

J is TRBJ2-5 and V is TRBV7-2, with a possible D match to TRBD2 (5 bases). V dropped 5 bases and J dropped 7 bases, with 14 bases sitting between them. Germline lookup yields CDR1 SGHTA and CDR2 FQGNSA. CDR3 length: 13 amino acids. The CDR3 DNA sequence: TGTGCCAGCAGCCCCAGCGAGGCGGGGACCCAGTACTTC. This encodes CASSPSEAGTQYF. The variable domain in full, completed from reference TRBV7-2 and TRBJ2-5, reads GAGVSQSPSNKVTEKGKDVELRCDPISGHTALYWYRQSLGQGLEFLIYFQGNSAPDKSGLPSDRFSAERTGGSVSTLTIQRTQQEDSAVYLCASSPSEAGTQYFGPGTRLLVL.

This clone was seen only a few times. A junction boundary mismatches the germline segment, possibly from a read error. The J gene is TRBJ2-5, the V gene TRBV7-7; 8 bases line up with TRBD2. Germline V gives CDR1 SSHAT, CDR2 FNYEAQ (reference sequence). CDR3 length: 14 residues. CDR3 loop: CASSFGGGMETQYF. The CDR3 coding sequence is TGTGCTAGCAGCTTCGGGGGGGGCATGGAGACCCAGTACTTC.

The chain is built from TRBV30 and TRBJ2-5, with 10 bases aligning to TRBD2. V shed 0 bases and J 4 bases; nucleotides not matched to a gene: 5. Germline assignment: CDR1 GTSNPN and CDR2 SVGIG (reference sequence). The CDR3 covers 15 residues. The CDR3 loop reads CAWSVRAGGAETQYF. The CDR3 nucleotides are TGTGCCTGGAGTGTAAGAGCGGGGGGGGCAGAGACCCAGTACTTC.

This clone occurred once. This chain joins TRBV10-3 and TRBJ2-3; possibly TRBD2 for D (5 bases). Trimming left V 7 bases short and J 3 bases short, with 11 bases between. This CDR3 comprises 13 residues. Germline values: CDR1 ENHRY, CDR2 SYGVKD. For the CDR3, the DNA is TGTGCCATCACCAGGACTGAGACAGATACGCAGTATTTT. Protein product: CAITRTETDTQYF.

This clone has only a few counts. The CDR3 DNA sequence: TGCGCCAGCAGCCAATCAACGTTGAGCTCCTATAATTCACCCCTCCACTTT. Translation: CASSQSTLSSYNSPLHF. The V and J genes are TRBV4-1 and TRBJ1-6; no definite D call. Germline CDR1 MGHRA, CDR2 YSYEKL. This CDR3 is built from 17 residues. Trimming left V 2 bases short and J 0 bases short, with 11 bases between.

V is TRBV2 and J is TRBJ2-5; tentatively, D is TRBD1 (5 bases). Germline CDR1 SNHLY, CDR2 FYNNEI. The V end was cut by 7 bases, the J end by 4 bases, with 13 bases between. This CDR3 region has 13 residues. CDR3 nucleotide sequence: TGTGCCAGCACGAAAGGGGTCCCAGAGACCCAGTACTTC. Protein product: CASTKGVPETQYF.

V is TRBV19 and J is TRBJ2-2; D may correspond to TRBD1 or TRBD2 (5 bases each). CDR1 is LNHDA, CDR2 SQIVND, per germline (reference sequence). This CDR3 has 16 amino acids. Deletions cut 7 bases from V and 4 bases from J, with 19 bases between. The DNA of the CDR3 is TGTGCCAGTAAACCGGACCCGGGACCAACCACCGGGGAGCTGTTTTTT. Its translation: CASKPDPGPTTGELFF.

This clone appeared a single time. The J gene is TRBJ1-5, the V gene TRBV5-1; D gene unclear. There are 17 residues in the CDR3. V was pared by 1 base and J by 7 bases, with 21 bases between. Germline V gene data show CDR1 as SGHRS and CDR2 as YFSETQ. This CDR3 is CASSLTVRLAFGQPQHF. The CDR3 coding sequence is TGCGCCAGCAGCTTGACGGTAAGACTCGCATTTGGACAGCCCCAGCATTTT. The entire variable domain, with the rest obtained from reference TRBV5-1 and TRBJ1-5, is as follows: KAGVTQTPRYLIKTRGQQVTLSCSPISGHRSVSWYQQTPGQGLQFLFEYFSETQRNKGNFPGRFSGRQFSNSRSEMNVSTLELGDSALYLCASSLTVRLAFGQPQHFGDGTRLSIL.

J is TRBJ1-2 and V is TRBV7-2; D is perhaps TRBD1 (6 bases). Germline assignment: CDR1 SGHTA and CDR2 FQGNSA. The CDR3 runs to 14 residues. The V end was cut by 1 base, the J end by 4 bases, with 10 bases between. The CDR3 DNA reads as TGTGCCAGCAGCTTAGATAAGGGGGGCTATGGCTACACCTTC. Its translation is CASSLDKGGYGYTF.

The chain employs TRBV29-1 and TRBJ2-5; no reliable D call. The CDR3 runs to 12 residues. V shed 0 bases and J shed 4 bases, with 6 bases lying between them. CDR1 SQVTM and CDR2 ANQGSEA come from the germline V gene. Written as DNA, the CDR3 is TGCAGCGTTGAAGATCATAGAGAGACCCAGTACTTC. Translating gives CSVEDHRETQYF.

The chain links TRBV30 to TRBJ2-5; 9 positions agree with TRBD2. CDR1 and CDR2 (germline): GTSNPN, SVGIG (reference sequence). V was clipped by 1 base and J by 0 bases; unmatched bases: 6. The CDR3 loop spans 16 amino acids. For the CDR3, the DNA is TGTGCCTGGAGTGGTGGACTAGCGAAGTACCAAGAGACCCAGTACTTC. Its protein is CAWSGGLAKYQETQYF.

This sequence joins TRBV28 and TRBJ1-2; TRBD1 aligns across 7 bases. Germline loops: CDR1 MDHEN, CDR2 SYDVKM. The trim removed 8 bases at V and 3 bases at J, leaving 6 bases unmatched. This CDR3 comprises 13 residues. CDR3 sequence: CASGDRSYYGYTF. For the CDR3, the DNA is TGTGCCAGCGGGGACAGATCTTACTATGGCTACACCTTC.

V gene TRBV4-1 combines with J gene TRBJ2-7; maybe TRBD1 (6 bases). Looked up from germline, CDR1 is MGHRA and CDR2 is YSYEKL. Deletions cut 5 bases from V and 0 bases from J, with 17 bases between. The CDR3 length is 16 residues. This chain's CDR3 is CASSTPTGRSSYEQYF. The CDR3, as DNA: TGCGCCAGCAGCACCCCGACAGGACGAAGCTCCTACGAGCAGTACTTC.

The chain uses TRBV10-3 and TRBJ1-5; TRBD1 might be the D (5 bases). The CDR3 extends over 15 amino acids. V was pared by 0 bases and J by 9 bases, with 15 bases between. Germline V lookup: CDR1 ENHRY, CDR2 SYGVKD. Here the CDR3 DNA reads TGTGCCATCAGTGAGTCGTCGACAGACTCTTCGCCCCAGCATTTT. This codes for CAISESSTDSSPQHF.

This clone was seen a few times. DNA for the CDR3: TGTGCCAGCAGCGGGTCTGACAGGCATTCCTACGAGCAGTACTTC. It codes for CASSGSDRHSYEQYF. The rearrangement links TRBV7-2 to TRBJ2-7; TRBD1 might be the D (6 bases). Trimming cost V 5 bases and J 1 base, with 15 bases left between them. This CDR3 contains 15 residues. Germline values: CDR1 SGHTA, CDR2 FQGNSA.

Comment on this clone: The identical CDR3 is also encoded by other nucleotide sequences in the sample. The CDR3 nucleotides read TGTGCCATCAGTAGTTCCTACGAGCAGTACTTC. Translated: CAISSSYEQYF. This chain connects TRBV10-3 to TRBJ2-7; D gene uncertain. Trimming cost V 5 bases and J 1 base, with 3 bases left between them. Germline CDR1 is ENHRY and CDR2 is SYGVKD. The CDR3 runs 11 residues.

The CDR3 coding sequence is TGTGCCAGCTCACCAGGGATGGAAGAGACCCAGTACTTC. Protein: CASSPGMEETQYF. The rearrangement uses TRBV18 and TRBJ2-5; D gene unclear. The CDR3 covers 13 residues. Germline-derived CDR1 and CDR2 are KGHSH and LQKENI. Trimming took 2 bases from V and 3 from J, leaving 7 bases between them.

The V and J genes are TRBV2 and TRBJ2-5; 10 nucleotides align to TRBD2. Germline V CDR1 and CDR2: SNHLY, FYNNEI. The CDR3 has 14 amino acids. Losses at the gene ends were 6 bases for V and 4 bases for J; bases not matched to a gene: 5. CDR3 in amino acids: CASRTSGRGETQYF. CDR3 in DNA: TGTGCCAGCAGGACCAGCGGGAGGGGAGAGACCCAGTACTTC.

This chain joins TRBV5-1 and TRBJ2-2; tentative D call: TRBD1 (6 bases). Germline V CDR1 and CDR2: SGHRS, YFSETQ. The length of the CDR3 is 15 residues. The V gene lost 0 bases and the J gene lost 5 bases, with 11 bases spanning the gap. For the CDR3, the DNA is TGCGCCAGCAGCTTGGACAGGGCCGCTACCGGGGAGCTGTTTTTT. This gives the protein CASSLDRAATGELFF.